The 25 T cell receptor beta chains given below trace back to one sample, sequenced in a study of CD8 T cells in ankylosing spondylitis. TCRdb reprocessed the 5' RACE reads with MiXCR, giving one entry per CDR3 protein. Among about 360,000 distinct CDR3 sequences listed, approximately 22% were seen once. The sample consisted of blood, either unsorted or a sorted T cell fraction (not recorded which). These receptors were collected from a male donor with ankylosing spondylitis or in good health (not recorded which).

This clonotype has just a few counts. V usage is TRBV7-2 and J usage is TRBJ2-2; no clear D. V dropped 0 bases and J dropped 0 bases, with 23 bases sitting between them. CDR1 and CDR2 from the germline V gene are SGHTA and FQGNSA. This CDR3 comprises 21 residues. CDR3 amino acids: CASSLAKLGDGRKTNTGELFF. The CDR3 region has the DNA TGTGCCAGCAGCTTAGCGAAATTGGGCGACGGTCGAAAGACGAACACCGGGGAGCTGTTTTTT.

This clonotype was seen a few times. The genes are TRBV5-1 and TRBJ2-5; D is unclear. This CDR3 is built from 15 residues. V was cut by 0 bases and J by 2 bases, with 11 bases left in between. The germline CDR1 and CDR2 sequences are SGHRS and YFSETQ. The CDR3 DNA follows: TGCGCCAGCAGCTTGGTCTGGAGTGAACAAGAGACCCAGTACTTC. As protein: CASSLVWSEQETQYF.

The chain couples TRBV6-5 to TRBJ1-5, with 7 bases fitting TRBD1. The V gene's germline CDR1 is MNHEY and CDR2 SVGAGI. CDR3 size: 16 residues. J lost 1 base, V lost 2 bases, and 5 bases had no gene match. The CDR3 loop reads CASSYVGQQSNQPQHF. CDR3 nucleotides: TGTGCCAGCAGTTACGTGGGACAGCAGAGCAATCAGCCCCAGCATTTT.

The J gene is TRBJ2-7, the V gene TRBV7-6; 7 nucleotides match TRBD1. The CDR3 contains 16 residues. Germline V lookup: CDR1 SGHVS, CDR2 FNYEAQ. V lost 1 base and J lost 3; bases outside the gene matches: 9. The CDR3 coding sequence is TGTGCCAGCAGCTTAGGTCGAGGGGACAGCTACTACGAGCAGTACTTC. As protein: CASSLGRGDSYYEQYF.

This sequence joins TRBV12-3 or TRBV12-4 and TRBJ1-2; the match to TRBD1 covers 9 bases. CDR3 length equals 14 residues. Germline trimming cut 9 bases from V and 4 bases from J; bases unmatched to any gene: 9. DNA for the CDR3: TGTGCCAGTTCGGATACAGGGGGCGTCTATGGCTACACCTTC. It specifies CASSDTGGVYGYTF.

The chain's CDR3 is CSAPRRLAGLSDTQYF. CDR3 bases: TGCAGTGCTCCGCGGCGACTAGCGGGACTTTCGGATACGCAGTATTTT. The rearrangement joins TRBV20-1 to TRBJ2-3; 11 nucleotides match TRBD2. This CDR3 is 16 amino acids long. V gave up 5 bases and J gave up 6 bases; unmatched junction bases: 13. Germline V gene sequence: CDR1 DFQATT, CDR2 SNEGSKA (reference sequence).

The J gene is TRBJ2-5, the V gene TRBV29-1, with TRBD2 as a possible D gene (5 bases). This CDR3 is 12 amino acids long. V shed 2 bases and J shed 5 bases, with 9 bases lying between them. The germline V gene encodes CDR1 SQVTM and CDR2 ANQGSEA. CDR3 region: CSVEWWEETQYF. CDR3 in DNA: TGCAGCGTTGAATGGTGGGAGGAGACCCAGTACTTC.

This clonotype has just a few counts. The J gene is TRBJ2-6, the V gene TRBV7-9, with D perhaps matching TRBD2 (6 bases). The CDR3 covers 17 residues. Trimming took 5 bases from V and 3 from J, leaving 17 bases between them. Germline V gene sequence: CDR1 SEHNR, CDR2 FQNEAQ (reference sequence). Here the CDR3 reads CASSPAAGRVGANVLTF. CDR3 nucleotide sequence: TGTGCCAGCAGCCCGGCAGCGGGCAGGGTTGGGGCCAACGTCCTGACTTTC.

The CDR3, as DNA: TGTGCCAGCAGTCCCCTCAGAGGGGGCACAGATACGCAGTATTTT. It encodes CASSPLRGGTDTQYF. The chain uses TRBV6-1 and TRBJ2-3, with D possibly being TRBD1 or TRBD2 (5 bases each). Germline V gene data show CDR1 as MNHNS and CDR2 as SASEGT. Deletions cut 5 bases from V and 1 base from J, with 13 bases between. The CDR3 spans 15 residues.

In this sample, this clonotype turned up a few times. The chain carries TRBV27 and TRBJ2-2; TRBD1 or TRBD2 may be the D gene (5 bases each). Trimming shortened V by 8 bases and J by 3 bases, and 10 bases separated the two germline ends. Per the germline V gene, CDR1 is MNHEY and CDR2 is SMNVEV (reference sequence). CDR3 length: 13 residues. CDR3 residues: CASGGLDTGELFF. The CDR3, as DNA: TGTGCCAGCGGGGGTTTAGACACCGGGGAGCTGTTTTTT.

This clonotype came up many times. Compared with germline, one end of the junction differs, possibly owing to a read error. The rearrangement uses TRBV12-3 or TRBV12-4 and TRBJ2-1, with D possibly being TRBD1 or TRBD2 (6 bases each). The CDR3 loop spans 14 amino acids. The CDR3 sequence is CASTPGGSDNEQFF. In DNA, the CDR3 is TGTGCCAGCACCCCCGGGGGCTCCGACAATGAGCAGTTCTTC.

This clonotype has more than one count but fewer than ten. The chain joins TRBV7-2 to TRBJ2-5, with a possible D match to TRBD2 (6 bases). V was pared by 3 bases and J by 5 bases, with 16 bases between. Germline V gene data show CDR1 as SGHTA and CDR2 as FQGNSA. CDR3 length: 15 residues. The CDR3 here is CASSLVWGVGETQYF. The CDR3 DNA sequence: TGTGCCAGCAGCTTGGTGTGGGGGGTAGGGGAGACCCAGTACTTC. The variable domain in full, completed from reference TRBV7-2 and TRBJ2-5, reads GAGVSQSPSNKVTEKGKDVELRCDPISGHTALYWYRQSLGQGLEFLIYFQGNSAPDKSGLPSDRFSAERTGGSVSTLTIQRTQQEDSAVYLCASSLVWGVGETQYFGPGTRLLVL.

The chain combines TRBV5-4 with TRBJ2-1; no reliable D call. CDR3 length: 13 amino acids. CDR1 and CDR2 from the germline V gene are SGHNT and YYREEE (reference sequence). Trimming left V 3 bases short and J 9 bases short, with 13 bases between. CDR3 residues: CASSSIRPGEQFF. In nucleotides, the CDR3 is TGTGCCAGCAGCTCAATCAGGCCGGGTGAGCAGTTCTTC.

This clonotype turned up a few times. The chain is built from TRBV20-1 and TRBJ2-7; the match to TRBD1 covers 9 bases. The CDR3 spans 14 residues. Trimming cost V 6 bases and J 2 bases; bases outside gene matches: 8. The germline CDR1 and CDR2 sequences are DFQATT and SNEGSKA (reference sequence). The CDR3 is CSAASGQGPYEQYF. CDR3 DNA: TGCAGTGCGGCCTCGGGACAGGGACCCTACGAGCAGTACTTC.

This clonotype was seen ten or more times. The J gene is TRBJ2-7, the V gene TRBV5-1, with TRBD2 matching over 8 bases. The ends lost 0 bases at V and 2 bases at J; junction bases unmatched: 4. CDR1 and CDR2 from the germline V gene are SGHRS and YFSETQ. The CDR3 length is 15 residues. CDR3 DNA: TGCGCCAGCAGCTTGGGAGCGGGGGACCCCTACGAGCAGTACTTC. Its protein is CASSLGAGDPYEQYF. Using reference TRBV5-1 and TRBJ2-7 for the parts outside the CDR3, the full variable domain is KAGVTQTPRYLIKTRGQQVTLSCSPISGHRSVSWYQQTPGQGLQFLFEYFSETQRNKGNFPGRFSGRQFSNSRSEMNVSTLELGDSALYLCASSLGAGDPYEQYFGPGTRLTVT.

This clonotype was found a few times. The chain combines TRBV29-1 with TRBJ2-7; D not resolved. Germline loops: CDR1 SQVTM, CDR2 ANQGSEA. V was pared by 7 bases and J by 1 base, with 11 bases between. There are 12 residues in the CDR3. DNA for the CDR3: TGCAGCGCACGTTCGTTGTCCTACGAGCAGTACTTC. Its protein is CSARSLSYEQYF.

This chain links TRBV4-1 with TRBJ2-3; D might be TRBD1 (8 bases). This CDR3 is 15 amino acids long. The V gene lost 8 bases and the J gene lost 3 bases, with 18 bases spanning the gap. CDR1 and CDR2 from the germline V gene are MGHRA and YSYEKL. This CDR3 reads CASRGGDRPTDTQYF. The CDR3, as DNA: TGCGCCAGCCGTGGGGGGGACAGGCCGACAGATACGCAGTATTTT.

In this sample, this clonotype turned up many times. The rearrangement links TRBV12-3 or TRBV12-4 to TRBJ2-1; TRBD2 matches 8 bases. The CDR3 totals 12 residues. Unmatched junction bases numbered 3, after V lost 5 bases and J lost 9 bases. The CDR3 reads CASSTGTSEQFF. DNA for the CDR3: TGTGCCAGCAGTACCGGGACTAGTGAGCAGTTCTTC.

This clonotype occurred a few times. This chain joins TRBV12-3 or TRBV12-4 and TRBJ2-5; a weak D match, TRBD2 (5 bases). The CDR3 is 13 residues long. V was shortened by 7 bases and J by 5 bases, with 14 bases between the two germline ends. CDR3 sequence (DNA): TGTGCCAGCAACCTAGCTGGAGCGGAGACCCAGTACTTC. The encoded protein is CASNLAGAETQYF.

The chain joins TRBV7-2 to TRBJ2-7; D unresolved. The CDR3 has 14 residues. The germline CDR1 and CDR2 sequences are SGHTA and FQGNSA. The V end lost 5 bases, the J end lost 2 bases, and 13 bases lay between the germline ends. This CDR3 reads CASSPDDTTYEQYF. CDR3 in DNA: TGTGCCAGCAGCCCCGATGACACAACCTACGAGCAGTACTTC.

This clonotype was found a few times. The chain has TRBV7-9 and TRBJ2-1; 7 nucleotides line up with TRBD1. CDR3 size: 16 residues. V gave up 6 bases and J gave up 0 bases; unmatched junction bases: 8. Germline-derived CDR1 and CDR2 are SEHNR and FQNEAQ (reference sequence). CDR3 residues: CASRPRTGSSYNEQFF. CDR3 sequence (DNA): TGTGCCAGCAGACCGAGGACAGGCAGCTCCTACAATGAGCAGTTCTTC.

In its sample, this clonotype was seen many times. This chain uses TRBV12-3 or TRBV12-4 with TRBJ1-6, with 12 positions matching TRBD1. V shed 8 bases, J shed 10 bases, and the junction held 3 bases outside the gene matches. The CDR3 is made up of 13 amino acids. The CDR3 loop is CASGTGGRSPLHF. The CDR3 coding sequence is TGTGCCAGCGGGACAGGGGGCCGGTCACCCCTCCACTTT.

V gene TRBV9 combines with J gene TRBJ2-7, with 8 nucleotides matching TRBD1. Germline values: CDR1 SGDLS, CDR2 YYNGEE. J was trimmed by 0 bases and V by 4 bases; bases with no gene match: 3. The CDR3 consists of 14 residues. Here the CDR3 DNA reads TGTGCCAGCAGCTTACAGGGGGACTCCTACGAGCAGTACTTC. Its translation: CASSLQGDSYEQYF. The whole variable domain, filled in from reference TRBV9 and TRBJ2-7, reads DSGVTQTPKHLITATGQRVTLRCSPRSGDLSVYWYQQSLDQGLQFLIQYYNGEERAKGNILERFSAQQFPDLHSELNLSSLELGDSALYFCASSLQGDSYEQYFGPGTRLTVT.

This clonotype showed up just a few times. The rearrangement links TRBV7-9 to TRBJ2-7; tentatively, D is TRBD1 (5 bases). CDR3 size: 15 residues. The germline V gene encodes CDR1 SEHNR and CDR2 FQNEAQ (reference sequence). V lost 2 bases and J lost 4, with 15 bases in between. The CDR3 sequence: CASSLPPDTAYEQYF. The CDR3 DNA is TGTGCCAGCAGCTTACCCCCGGACACCGCATACGAGCAGTACTTC.

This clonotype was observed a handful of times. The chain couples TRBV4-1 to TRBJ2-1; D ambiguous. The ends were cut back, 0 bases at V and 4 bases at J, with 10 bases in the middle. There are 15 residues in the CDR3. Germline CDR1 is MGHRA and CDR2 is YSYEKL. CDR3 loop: CASSQDPERYNEQFF. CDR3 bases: TGCGCCAGCAGCCAAGATCCCGAGCGTTACAATGAGCAGTTCTTC.